This TCR beta chain was sequenced during a study of blood T cell repertoires in COVID-19 (dated by TCRdb to the early 2020s). Background on the whole study: The collaborator samples originated in the United States, Italy and Spain and spanned the acute and convalescent phases of COVID-19. The prospective study material was composed of cDNA or gDNA derived from T cells, B-cell-depleted T cells, or PBMCs. Deeply sampled blood TCRbeta repertoires from subjects exposed to, actively infected with, or recovered from COVID-19 were included in the dataset. A freely available public database, intended as a resource for researchers studying the immune response to SARS-CoV-2, is where the repertoires were released. Samples came from the ongoing ImmuneRACE study (first 160 participants) plus 1,254 subjects from 6 global collaborators. Sample metadata almost always included a de-identified subject ID, COVID-19 status, age in years and sex. Where HLA class I and class II types were available, the types were taken from metadata supplied by the sample provider, not from assay-based typing. General study outcomes and caveats: The quantity of clinical and demographic metadata differed by source and by participant and was supplied without curation.

In this sample, this clone turned up once. Its target antigen remains unknown. Base qualities are missing; no much larger clone stands one base away. One collaborating source in Seattle enrolled patients while the patients were actively infected and followed the patients over time throughout the course of disease. The collaborating institutions used their own protocols to collect whole blood in K2EDTA tubes. Collaborator samples were shipped for TCRbeta analysis as frozen whole blood, isolated PBMCs, or DNA extracted from either sample type. TCRbeta CDR3 regions were amplified from genomic DNA using the immunoSEQ Assay, a bias-controlled multiplex PCR. Processing in the source paper ran as follows. Nucleated cell counts per sample were estimated from amplification of reference gene primers within the assay. To quantify the absolute abundance of each unique TCRbeta CDR3 rearrangement, sequence reads were collapsed and filtered. Productive Simpson clonality was computed per sample as the square root of Simpson's diversity index over productive rearrangements. TCRdb limited this immuneACCESS table to in-frame rearrangements with V and J called. A share of clones is missing; checked studies link under half to unresolved V genes, and the rest is unexplained. V, J and clone size reflect that table, while D and trimming were determined from the DNA. The sample table lists more than 300,000 clones, roughly 90% of them with a count of one. The leading ten clones occupy about 7.3% of the sample.

The junction shows trimming of 3 bases on V and 10 bases on J, plus 15 bases between the germline ends. CDR1 and CDR2 were assigned from the germline V gene (reference sequence) as GTSNPN and SVGIG. From cysteine to phenylalanine, the CDR3 is 12 amino acids long. The retained sequence is limited to the CDR3, 36 bases, with the frame set at the first base. The receptor chain draws on TRBV30 and TRBJ1-1; TRBD1 is a possible D gene, resting on 5 matching bases. The receptor was derived from a woman between 65 and 79 years old with COVID-19, enrolled during active disease. The sequenced sample consisted of peripheral blood. The nucleotide sequence is given as TGTGCCTGGAGCCCGAAAGGGGTCGCAGCTTTCTTT. Its coded protein is CAWSPKGVAAFF.